The 23 T cell receptor beta chains below come from one sample, sequenced in a study of blood T cells in healthy people across ages. Through a sample-barcoded 5' primer and a J-beta primer mix, a second PCR was run for about 6 to 11 cycles. TCRdb analysed the 5' RACE reads with MiXCR anew, one entry per CDR3 protein. The sample includes around 2 million distinct CDR3 sequences, around 40% of them seen just once. The specimen sequenced was blood. These receptors were taken from a human donor in good health.

This clonotype was detected a few times. The rearrangement joins TRBV4-3 to TRBJ1-2; no firm D call. This CDR3 contains 14 residues. With 0 bases removed from V and 5 bases from J, the gap between germline ends came to 10 bases. The germline V gene encodes CDR1 LGHNA and CDR2 YSLEER. The CDR3 region has the DNA TGCGCCAGCAGCCAAGATCGGAGGATGTATGGCTACACCTTC. Translation gives CASSQDRRMYGYTF.

The rearrangement links TRBV20-1 to TRBJ2-1, with D uncertain. The V and J ends lost 5 bases and 6 bases respectively, with 17 bases between them. Germline loops: CDR1 DFQATT, CDR2 SNEGSKA (reference sequence). The CDR3 runs to 14 residues. The CDR3 DNA is TGCAGTGCTCCTCGGTGGGCAGAAGTCAATGAGCAGTTCTTC. Translating gives CSAPRWAEVNEQFF.

V usage is TRBV29-1 and J usage is TRBJ2-1, with a weak D call TRBD2 (6 bases). Germline V gene data show CDR1 as SQVTM and CDR2 as ANQGSEA. The CDR3 is made up of 14 amino acids. V was trimmed by 6 bases and J by 0 bases, leaving 12 bases between them. CDR3 DNA sequence: TGCAGCGTCTACCATAGCGGCTCCTACAATGAGCAGTTCTTC. Translating gives CSVYHSGSYNEQFF.

This clonotype was counted between two and nine times. The chain links TRBV20-1 to TRBJ2-7; possibly TRBD2 for D (6 bases). V was shortened by 2 bases and J by 3 bases, with 35 bases between the two germline ends. This CDR3 is built from 21 residues. CDR1 and CDR2 (germline): DFQATT, SNEGSKA (reference sequence). CDR3 in DNA: TGCAGTGCTAGACCGACGGGGTTTAATAGGGACTCTCCCTGGATCATCTACGAGCAGTACTTC. Protein sequence: CSARPTGFNRDSPWIIYEQYF.

This clonotype came up many times. Since a much larger clone is just one base distant, this may be a read error. The chain uses TRBV7-3 and TRBJ1-6; no clear D. The CDR3 loop spans 15 amino acids. Germline CDR1 SGHTA, CDR2 FQGTGA. Trimming stripped 1 base from V and 9 bases from J, with 13 bases between. For the CDR3, the DNA is TGTGCCAGCAGCTTAAGGGGTGGTGGTGGTTCACCCCTCCACTTT. This sequence encodes CASSLRGGGGSPLHF.

This chain uses TRBV3-1 with TRBJ1-6; D may be TRBD1 (6 bases). In germline, CDR1 is LGHDT, CDR2 YNNKEL (reference sequence). The germline V and J ends were trimmed by 0 bases and 6 bases, with 9 bases remaining between them. The CDR3 totals 15 residues. The CDR3: CASSQDTGSNSPLHF. DNA for the CDR3: TGTGCCAGCAGCCAAGATACAGGGAGTAATTCACCCCTCCACTTT.

The rearrangement links TRBV5-1 to TRBJ2-3; the D gene is possibly TRBD2 (6 bases). V was trimmed by 2 bases and J by 0 bases, leaving 13 bases between them. The length of the CDR3 is 16 residues. The germline CDR1 and CDR2 sequences are SGHRS and YFSETQ. The CDR3 protein is CASSFGGALSTDTQYF. The CDR3 DNA sequence: TGCGCCAGCAGCTTCGGCGGGGCCCTTAGCACAGATACGCAGTATTTT. Combining the CDR3 with reference TRBV5-1 and TRBJ2-3 gives the whole variable domain KAGVTQTPRYLIKTRGQQVTLSCSPISGHRSVSWYQQTPGQGLQFLFEYFSETQRNKGNFPGRFSGRQFSNSRSEMNVSTLELGDSALYLCASSFGGALSTDTQYFGPGTRLTVL.

A word on this clonotype: The germline gene is not matched at one end of the junction; a read error may be the cause. The gene calls are TRBV6-5 and TRBJ1-5; perhaps TRBD1 as D (5 bases). The CDR3 loop spans 13 amino acids. CDR1 is MNHEY, CDR2 SVGAGI, per germline. The CDR3 protein is CTSSYGGDQPQHF. CDR3 nucleotide sequence: TGTACCAGCAGTTACGGCGGGGACCAGCCCCAGCATTTT.

This chain joins TRBV5-1 and TRBJ2-7; D not resolved. V gave up 0 bases and J gave up 1 base, with 17 bases separating them. Germline CDR1 SGHRS, CDR2 YFSETQ. The CDR3 runs to 17 residues. The CDR3 region is CASSLAGPSAESYEQYF. The CDR3 DNA reads as TGCGCCAGCAGCTTGGCCGGGCCCTCGGCGGAGTCCTACGAGCAGTACTTC. Complete variable domain (other parts from reference TRBV5-1 and TRBJ2-7): KAGVTQTPRYLIKTRGQQVTLSCSPISGHRSVSWYQQTPGQGLQFLFEYFSETQRNKGNFPGRFSGRQFSNSRSEMNVSTLELGDSALYLCASSLAGPSAESYEQYFGPGTRLTVT.

The chain recombines TRBV5-1 with TRBJ2-7; 11 positions match TRBD1. The germline V gene encodes CDR1 SGHRS and CDR2 YFSETQ. The CDR3 consists of 14 residues. The V gene end was trimmed by 1 base and the J gene end by 10 bases; junction bases not matched to a gene: 7. The CDR3 reads CASSLRGQGVEQYF. The CDR3, as DNA: TGCGCCAGCAGCTTGCGGGGACAGGGGGTTGAACAGTACTTC.

In this sample, this clonotype turned up a few times. The chain uses TRBV20-1 and TRBJ2-7; D is unclear. Germline CDR1 is DFQATT and CDR2 is SNEGSKA (reference sequence). CDR3 size: 16 residues. Trimming took off 0 bases at V and 6 bases at J, with 21 bases between the two ends. CDR3: CSARDLSGLVVPEQYF. The DNA of the CDR3 is TGCAGTGCTAGAGATTTATCGGGTCTAGTGGTTCCCGAGCAGTACTTC.

This clonotype was seen a single time. V and J are TRBV7-2 and TRBJ2-2, with 7 bases aligning to TRBD1. Per the germline V gene, CDR1 is SGHTA and CDR2 is FQGNSA. CDR3 size: 15 residues. V dropped 5 bases and J dropped 4; count of bases not matched to a gene: 7. The CDR3 region has the DNA TGTGCCAGCAGCCGAGGGGGCAGACGCACCGGGGAGCTGTTTTTT. This gives the protein CASSRGGRRTGELFF.

In this sample, this clonotype turned up a few times. The rearrangement links TRBV5-6 to TRBJ2-1; D remains ambiguous. The CDR3 is 16 residues long. V was shortened by 7 bases and J by 4 bases, with 21 bases between the two germline ends. Per the germline V gene, CDR1 is SGHDT and CDR2 is YYEEEE. The DNA for the CDR3 is TGTGCCAGCGCGACCCGAGACCGGGCCCTATACAATGAGCAGTTCTTC. The encoded protein is CASATRDRALYNEQFF.

V gene TRBV5-1 combines with J gene TRBJ2-6; D uncertain. V was shortened by 0 bases and J by 0 bases, with 10 bases between the two germline ends. Germline V gene sequence: CDR1 SGHRS, CDR2 YFSETQ. The CDR3 extends over 17 amino acids. CDR3: CASSLVIIPSGANVLTF. The CDR3, as DNA: TGCGCCAGCAGCTTGGTAATAATACCCTCTGGGGCCAACGTCCTGACTTTC.

V usage is TRBV11-2 and J usage is TRBJ2-4, with 12 bases matching TRBD2. With the DNA end fitting TRBJ2-5 better, the J assignment may be wrong. The CDR3 runs 15 residues. Germline V gene sequence: CDR1 SGHAT, CDR2 FQNNGV. Written as DNA, the CDR3 is TGTGCCAGCAGCAAGACTAGCGGGGGCCAAGAGACCCAGTACTTC. Residues: CASSKTSGGQETQYF.

This rearrangement joins TRBV7-2 to TRBJ2-5, with D unresolved. Germline-derived CDR1 and CDR2 are SGHTA and FQGNSA. CDR3 length: 13 amino acids. V shed 5 bases and J shed 5 bases, with 12 bases lying between them. DNA for the CDR3: TGTGCCAGCAGCCCCGGCGGATTCGAGACCCAGTACTTC. It codes for CASSPGGFETQYF. Based on the CDR3 plus reference TRBV7-2 and TRBJ2-5, the full variable domain is GAGVSQSPSNKVTEKGKDVELRCDPISGHTALYWYRQSLGQGLEFLIYFQGNSAPDKSGLPSDRFSAERTGGSVSTLTIQRTQQEDSAVYLCASSPGGFETQYFGPGTRLLVL.

The V and J genes are TRBV20-1 and TRBJ2-1, with D possibly called TRBD1 or TRBD2 (6 bases each). The CDR3 totals 13 residues. V shed 0 bases and J shed 10 bases, with 13 bases lying between them. Germline values: CDR1 DFQATT, CDR2 SNEGSKA (reference sequence). DNA of the CDR3: TGCAGTGCTAGAGATCAAGGGGGGTACGAGCAGTTCTTC. Translating it yields CSARDQGGYEQFF.

The gene calls are TRBV9 and TRBJ2-1, with 7 bases identical to TRBD2. The CDR3 length is 17 residues. J gave up 8 bases and V 4 bases, and 18 bases lay outside the gene matches. CDR1 is SGDLS, CDR2 YYNGEE, per germline. CDR3 residues: CASSLRSSGSTIYEQFF. CDR3 in DNA: TGTGCCAGCAGCCTCCGGTCTAGCGGCTCTACAATCTATGAGCAGTTCTTC.

Only a few counts were recorded for this clonotype. The chain has TRBV6-1 and TRBJ2-7; D perhaps matches TRBD1 (6 bases). CDR1 and CDR2 (germline): MNHNS, SASEGT. V was shortened by 6 bases and J by 3 bases, with 18 bases between the two germline ends. The CDR3 sequence is 15 residues long. Here the CDR3 reads CASRTFPGHHYEQYF. CDR3 DNA: TGTGCCAGCAGGACCTTCCCGGGACACCACTACGAGCAGTACTTC.

This clonotype was seen many times. The chain joins TRBV4-1 to TRBJ1-2; D uncertain. Germline CDR1 is MGHRA and CDR2 is YSYEKL. This CDR3 has 14 amino acids. V shed 5 bases and J shed 5 bases, with 15 bases lying between them. The CDR3 DNA is TGCGCCAGCAGCATTGGTGGTGGATATTATGGCTACACCTTC. Protein sequence: CASSIGGGYYGYTF.

The V gene is TRBV20-1, the J gene TRBJ2-7; 10 nucleotides agree with TRBD2. CDR1 is DFQATT and CDR2 is SNEGSKA in the germline V gene (reference sequence). V trimming: 3 bases; J trimming: 2 bases; junction bases outside the gene matches: 7. The CDR3 covers 15 residues. CDR3 in amino acids: CSASFGTSVAYEQYF. The CDR3 coding sequence is TGCAGTGCTAGTTTTGGGACTAGCGTTGCCTACGAGCAGTACTTC.

This chain connects TRBV30 to TRBJ2-5; 8 positions agree with TRBD2. The CDR3 is made up of 14 amino acids. CDR1 and CDR2 from the germline V gene are GTSNPN and SVGIG (reference sequence). J was trimmed by 5 bases and V by 3 bases; bases with no gene match: 8. The CDR3 sequence: CAWSGGGLHETQYF. As DNA, the CDR3 is TGTGCCTGGAGCGGGGGGGGCCTCCATGAGACCCAGTACTTC.

V gene TRBV5-5 combines with J gene TRBJ1-6; D might be TRBD1 (5 bases). The germline gives CDR1 SGHKS, CDR2 YYEKEE (reference sequence). V shed 3 bases and J shed 4 bases, with 14 bases lying between them. CDR3 length equals 16 residues. The CDR3: CASSSGYGAYNSPLHF. The CDR3, as DNA: TGTGCCAGCAGCTCGGGGTACGGGGCGTATAATTCACCCCTCCACTTT.